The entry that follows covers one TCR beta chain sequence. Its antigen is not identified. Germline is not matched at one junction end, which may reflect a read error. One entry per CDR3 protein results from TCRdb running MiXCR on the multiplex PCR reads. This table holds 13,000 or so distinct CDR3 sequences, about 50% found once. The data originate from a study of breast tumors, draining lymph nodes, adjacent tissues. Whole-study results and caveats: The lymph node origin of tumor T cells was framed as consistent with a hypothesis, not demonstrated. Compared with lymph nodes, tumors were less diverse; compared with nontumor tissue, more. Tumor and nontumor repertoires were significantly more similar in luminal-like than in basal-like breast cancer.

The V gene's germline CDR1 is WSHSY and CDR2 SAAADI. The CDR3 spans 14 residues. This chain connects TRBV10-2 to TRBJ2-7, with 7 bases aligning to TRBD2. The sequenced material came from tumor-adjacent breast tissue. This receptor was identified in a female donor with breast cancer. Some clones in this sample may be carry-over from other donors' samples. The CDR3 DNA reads TGCGCCAGCGGTCCGGGCGGGAGAGGAATCGAGCAGTGCTTC. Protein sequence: CASGPGGRGIEQCF.